The next 26 T cell receptor beta chains were all read from a single sample in a study of Graves' ophthalmopathy and Graves' hyperthyroidism. RNA transcripts yielded amplified TCR beta CDR3 regions. Second-round multiplex PCR came after a first-round RT-PCR that employed HTBI primers. TCRdb reanalysed the multiplex PCR reads using MiXCR and keeps one entry per CDR3 protein. Of over a million distinct CDR3 sequences listed, 35% to 40% are singletons. The sequenced sample consisted of peripheral blood or thyroid tissue (not recorded which). The receptors stem from an adult man with Graves' hyperthyroidism.

Details on this clonotype: This may arise from a read error, as a much more abundant clone is one base away. The chain is built from TRBV7-9 and TRBJ2-7; D ambiguous. The CDR3 is made up of 12 amino acids. The germline CDR1 and CDR2 sequences are SEHNR and FQNEAQ (reference sequence). The CDR3 here is CASSQDGFERYF. CDR3 coding DNA: TGCGCCAGCAGCCAAGACGGTTTCGAGCGGTACTTC.

This clonotype was counted at least ten times. The chain couples TRBV7-9 to TRBJ1-1; 7 nucleotides line up with TRBD1. Unmatched junction bases numbered 5, after V lost 6 bases and J lost 1 base. Germline CDR1 and CDR2: SEHNR and FQNEAQ (reference sequence). This CDR3 region has 14 residues. CDR3 region: CASSSTGSNTEAFF. In DNA form, the CDR3 reads TGTGCCAGCAGTTCGACAGGGTCGAACACTGAAGCTTTCTTT.

V and J are TRBV20-1 and TRBJ1-6; D is unclear. This CDR3 contains 16 residues. V lost 1 base, J lost 6 bases, and 16 bases lay in between. CDR1 and CDR2 (germline): DFQATT, SNEGSKA (reference sequence). This CDR3 reads CSARGMRAVSNSPLHF. The CDR3 DNA is TGCAGTGCTAGAGGTATGAGGGCAGTTAGTAATTCACCCCTCCACTTT.

The sample holds one count of this clonotype. The chain joins TRBV29-1 to TRBJ2-7; D gene uncertain. The CDR3 runs to 14 residues. Trimming took off 4 bases at V and 2 bases at J, with 15 bases between the two ends. Germline V gives CDR1 SQVTM, CDR2 ANQGSEA. The CDR3, as DNA: TGCAGCGTTGTCCCCAGCAGTGCCCCCTACGAGCAGTACTTC. Translation: CSVVPSSAPYEQYF.

A remark on this clonotype: This may be a read error, as it is one base from a much larger clone. The rearrangement links TRBV7-9 to TRBJ1-2; no clear D. V was shortened by 5 bases and J by 4 bases, with 20 bases between the two germline ends. The CDR3 runs 16 residues. Germline V CDR1 and CDR2: SEHNR, FQNEAQ (reference sequence). CDR3 nucleotide sequence: TGTGCCAGCAGCAATTTTCCAGGACCAGCGGGCTATGGCTACACCTTC. Translating gives CASSNFPGPAGYGYTF.

V is TRBV15 and J is TRBJ1-5; D is perhaps TRBD1 (5 bases). V was clipped by 0 bases and J by 5 bases, with 14 bases between them. The germline V gene has CDR1 LNHNV and CDR2 YYDKDF (reference sequence). The CDR3 runs 16 residues. The CDR3 region has the DNA TGTGCCACCAGCAGAGATCGCGTTAGGGGCCATCAGCCCCAGCATTTT. This codes for CATSRDRVRGHQPQHF.

The chain recombines TRBV28 with TRBJ1-4; no clear D gene. Per the germline V gene, CDR1 is MDHEN and CDR2 is SYDVKM. CDR3 length equals 14 residues. Trimming removed 4 bases at V and 4 bases at J, with 10 bases between. The CDR3 DNA is TGTGCCAGCAGTTGGCAAGATATTAATGAAAAACTGTTTTTT. Protein product: CASSWQDINEKLFF.

This clonotype was picked up one time. The J gene is TRBJ1-2, the V gene TRBV10-2, with a tentative D call TRBD1 (6 bases). V lost 7 bases to trimming and J lost 4 bases, with 19 bases between them. The germline CDR1 and CDR2 sequences are WSHSY and SAAADI. This CDR3 region has 15 residues. CDR3 in amino acids: CASKDRGDRRYGYTF. CDR3 nucleotide sequence: TGCGCCAGCAAGGACCGCGGAGACAGGCGCTATGGCTACACCTTC.

This CDR3 is CASSEEGLFF. DNA for the CDR3: TGTGCCAGCAGTGAGGAGGGGCTGTTTTTT. V is TRBV12-3 or TRBV12-4 and J is TRBJ2-2, with a tentative D call TRBD2 (6 bases). V lost 5 bases and J lost 13, with 8 bases in between. CDR3 length equals 10 residues.

CDR3 residues: CASVVGQGVEPQHF. The CDR3 DNA is TGTGCCAGCGTTGTCGGACAGGGGGTAGAGCCCCAGCATTTT. The chain uses TRBV2 and TRBJ1-5; 10 bases agree with TRBD1. Trimming cost V 8 bases and J 8 bases; bases outside gene matches: 9. Germline V CDR1 and CDR2: SNHLY, FYNNEI. CDR3 length equals 14 residues. Full variable domain (outside the CDR3, taken from reference TRBV2 and TRBJ1-5): EPEVTQTPSHQVTQMGQEVILRCVPISNHLYFYWYRQILGQKVEFLVSFYNNEISEKSEIFDDQFSVERPDGSNFTLKIRSTKLEDSAMYFCASVVGQGVEPQHFGDGTRLSIL.

This clonotype was seen many times. The chain joins TRBV29-1 to TRBJ2-7; D remains ambiguous. The CDR3 spans 12 residues. V was pared by 7 bases and J by 0 bases, with 10 bases between. Germline assignment: CDR1 SQVTM and CDR2 ANQGSEA. CDR3 DNA sequence: TGCAGCGGGTCAACGAGCTCCTACGAGCAGTACTTC. Translation: CSGSTSSYEQYF.

The chain has TRBV3-1 and TRBJ2-7; 12 nucleotides align to TRBD2. The CDR3 runs 16 residues. Germline loops: CDR1 LGHDT, CDR2 YNNKEL (reference sequence). Germline trimming cut 3 bases from V and 3 bases from J; bases unmatched to any gene: 6. CDR3 nucleotides: TGTGCCAGCAGCCAGCGGCGGACTAGCGGGAACTACGAGCAGTACTTC. Translation gives CASSQRRTSGNYEQYF.

As to this clonotype: The conserved closing phenylalanine or tryptophan is absent in this CDR3, likely reflecting a read error. No DNA is shown, since the ends of the CDR3 on it are uncertain; the CDR3 is the one TCRdb lists. The chain uses TRBV7-3 and TRBJ1-4; the DNA was not used to check the table's D call, TRBD1. Germline lookup yields CDR1 SGHTA and CDR2 FQGTGA. Inclusive of both ends, the CDR3 amounts to 8 amino acids. CDR3 loop: CASSANRG.

V is TRBV2 and J is TRBJ2-5; 8 bases are a match to TRBD2. The V gene end was trimmed by 5 bases and the J gene end by 4 bases; junction bases not matched to a gene: 9. The germline gives CDR1 SNHLY, CDR2 FYNNEI. CDR3 length: 15 amino acids. The DNA for the CDR3 is TGTGCCAGCAGTTACGGGGCGGGAGGAACAGAGACCCAGTACTTC. Amino acid sequence: CASSYGAGGTETQYF.

The table lists this clonotype with many counts. The chain couples TRBV5-1 to TRBJ2-5; perhaps TRBD2 as D (6 bases). The V end was cut by 4 bases, the J end by 4 bases, with 20 bases between. The CDR3 totals 16 residues. The germline gives CDR1 SGHRS, CDR2 YFSETQ. The CDR3 region is CASSPQPSDLGETQYF. Written as DNA, the CDR3 is TGCGCCAGCAGCCCGCAGCCTAGCGACCTCGGAGAGACCCAGTACTTC.

The V gene is TRBV2, the J gene TRBJ2-5, with 11 positions matching TRBD1. The CDR3 runs 20 residues. Germline V gene lookup returns CDR1 SNHLY and CDR2 FYNNEI. The ends lost 0 bases at V and 5 bases at J; junction bases unmatched: 17. The CDR3 sequence: CASSEAVLGTGGMEMETQYF. As DNA, the CDR3 is TGTGCCAGCAGTGAAGCCGTTTTGGGGACAGGGGGTATGGAAATGGAGACCCAGTACTTC.

This clonotype was recorded many times. The CDR3 DNA follows: TGCGCCAGCACCTCTGGCGGGGACGCTGAAGCTTTCTTT. It encodes CASTSGGDAEAFF. This chain joins TRBV5-1 and TRBJ1-1; possibly TRBD1 for D (5 bases). Germline lookup yields CDR1 SGHRS and CDR2 YFSETQ. V was shortened by 6 bases and J by 6 bases, with 15 bases between the two germline ends. The CDR3 is 13 residues long.

This chain joins TRBV10-3 and TRBJ2-3; D possibly corresponds to TRBD1 (6 bases). The germline V gene has CDR1 ENHRY and CDR2 SYGVKD. Trimming took off 10 bases at V and 2 bases at J, with 13 bases between the two ends. The CDR3 is 13 residues long. The CDR3 DNA reads TGTGCCACCGGGGACACCTTCACAGATACGCAGTATTTT. Encoded protein: CATGDTFTDTQYF.

In this sample, this clonotype turned up many times. This chain connects TRBV7-2 to TRBJ1-6; TRBD1 is a possible D gene (5 bases). This CDR3 region has 17 residues. Trimming left V 2 bases short and J 3 bases short, with 14 bases between. Germline-derived CDR1 and CDR2 are SGHTA and FQGNSA. CDR3 residues: CASSLNRFPDYNSPLHF. The CDR3 DNA is TGTGCCAGCAGCTTAAACAGGTTTCCCGACTATAATTCACCCCTCCACTTT.

The chain couples TRBV10-2 to TRBJ1-2; TRBD1 is a possible D gene (5 bases). Trimming left V 0 bases short and J 9 bases short, with 8 bases between. There are 12 residues in the CDR3. The germline V gene has CDR1 WSHSY and CDR2 SAAADI. CDR3 nucleotide sequence: TGCGCCAGCAGTGAGTCGGGGCTTTGCTACACCTTC. Encoded protein: CASSESGLCYTF.

This clonotype was recorded at least ten times. The J gene is TRBJ1-5, the V gene TRBV2; TRBD1 agrees at 7 bases. V lost 6 bases, J lost 5 bases, and 10 bases stayed unmatched. The CDR3 runs to 15 residues. In germline, CDR1 is SNHLY, CDR2 FYNNEI. The CDR3 sequence: CASRLGQVHYQPQHF. CDR3 in DNA: TGTGCCAGCAGGCTCGGACAGGTGCATTATCAGCCCCAGCATTTT.

The rearrangement joins TRBV5-1 to TRBJ2-5; D unclear. Germline assignment: CDR1 SGHRS and CDR2 YFSETQ. CDR3 length: 15 residues. V shed 4 bases and J shed 1 base, with 14 bases lying between them. CDR3 residues: CASSLGRIPQETQYF. In DNA, the CDR3 is TGCGCCAGCAGCCTTGGACGGATCCCCCAAGAGACCCAGTACTTC.

The rearrangement uses TRBV10-3 and TRBJ1-1, with D possibly matching TRBD1 (6 bases). The CDR3 runs 14 residues. Germline V gene sequence: CDR1 ENHRY, CDR2 SYGVKD. Trimming removed 9 bases from V and 0 bases from J, with 14 bases in between. The CDR3 nucleotides read TGTGCCATTCCCCACTGGGACATGAACACTGAAGCTTTCTTT. This codes for CAIPHWDMNTEAFF.

This clonotype was detected a few times. This could be a read error, since a much larger clone is one nucleotide away. Because it lacks the conserved phenylalanine or tryptophan at the end, this CDR3 is likely a read error. The chain couples TRBV19 to TRBJ1-2; D not certain. Germline CDR1 reads LNHDA; CDR2 reads SQIVND (reference sequence). Deletions cut 5 bases from V and 8 bases from J, with 15 bases between. The CDR3 runs 13 residues. CDR3: CASSSQAWVGYTL. Written as DNA, the CDR3 is TGTGCCAGTAGTTCTCAAGCCTGGGTCGGCTACACCCTC.

This clonotype was counted many times. This chain links TRBV7-8 with TRBJ1-4; no definite D call. This CDR3 is 14 amino acids long. Trimming removed 5 bases at V and 0 bases at J, with 7 bases between. Germline V gene sequence: CDR1 SGHVS, CDR2 FQNEAQ. The CDR3 bases are TGTGCCAGCAGCAAAGATCCAACTAATGAAAAACTGTTTTTT. Residues: CASSKDPTNEKLFF.

This clonotype was counted between two and nine times. The CDR3 bases are TGTGCCAGCAGTTCAGGGGATTGGAACACTGAAGCTTTCTTT. Amino acids: CASSSGDWNTEAFF. The chain recombines TRBV19 with TRBJ1-1, with D perhaps TRBD1 (6 bases). Germline CDR1 is LNHDA and CDR2 is SQIVND (reference sequence). V gave up 9 bases and J gave up 1 base, with 15 bases separating them. The CDR3 is 14 residues long.